Listed below are T cell receptor beta chains from one sample, sequenced in a study of CD8 T cells in Susac syndrome. Via MiXCR, TCRdb re-called the immunoSEQ multiplex PCR reads, giving one row per CDR3 protein. The sample lists roughly 80,000 distinct CDR3 sequences, around nine tenths occurring once. Source material: CD8+ T cells from PBMCs. The receptors originated from a human donor with multiple sclerosis. CDR3s include the opening cysteine and the closing phenylalanine or tryptophan. The D gene is left open where the match is weak. For some rows the clone size is stated as once, few or many, or as a class when expanded; others skip it.

CDR3: CASSASPGHPVSAQHF
DNA: TGTGCCAGCAGTGCGTCGCCGGGACATCCCGTGTCGGCCCAGCATTTT
V: TRBV6-4
size: NA
J: TRBJ1-5
D: NA

CDR3: CASSPPGAAYGYTF
DNA: TGTGCCAGCAGCCCACCCGGGGCCGCCTATGGCTACACCTTC
V: TRBV7-2
size: once
J: TRBJ1-2
D: NA

CDR3: CASSRVMVGNIQYF
DNA: TGTGCCAGCAGCCGAGTGATGGTAGGAAACATTCAGTACTTC
V: TRBV3-1
size: NA
J: TRBJ2-4
D: NA

CDR3: CASKDRGAPLAYNEQFF
DNA: TGTGCCAGCAAGGACAGGGGGGCCCCCCTTGCATACAATGAGCAGTTCTTC
V: TRBV27
size: NA
J: TRBJ2-1
D: TRBD1

CDR3: CAWSQGAMNTGELFF
DNA: TGTGCCTGGAGCCAGGGGGCGATGAACACCGGGGAGCTGTTTTTT
V: TRBV30
size: NA
J: TRBJ2-2
D: TRBD1

CDR3: CASSFGGNRGNSPLHF
DNA: TGCGCCAGCAGCTTTGGGGGGAACAGGGGAAATTCACCCCTCCACTTT
V: TRBV5-1
size: NA
J: TRBJ1-6
D: TRBD1

CDR3: CASRLGYEQFF
DNA: TGTGCCAGTAGGCTCGGGTATGAGCAGTTCTTC
V: TRBV19
size: NA
J: TRBJ2-1
D: NA

CDR3: CASSQGLFYEQYF
DNA: TGTGCCAGCAGCCAAGGCCTGTTCTACGAGCAGTACTTC
V: TRBV3-1
size: NA
J: TRBJ2-7
D: NA

CDR3: CASSKNRDGNYGYTF
DNA: TGTGCCAGTAGTAAAAACCGGGACGGCAACTATGGCTACACCTTC
V: TRBV19
size: NA
J: TRBJ1-2
D: NA

CDR3: CASSPVIDRVGETQYF
DNA: TGCGCCAGCAGCCCTGTAATTGACAGGGTTGGAGAGACCCAGTACTTC
V: TRBV4-1
size: NA
J: TRBJ2-5
D: TRBD1

CDR3: CASSYGTNYGYTF
DNA: TGTGCCAGCAGTTACGGGACCAACTATGGCTACACCTTC
V: TRBV6-5
size: NA
J: TRBJ1-2
D: NA

CDR3: CASSLYPSGEGEQFF
DNA: TGTGCCAGCAGCTTATATCCTAGCGGGGAGGGTGAGCAGTTCTTC
V: TRBV7-9
size: few
J: TRBJ2-1
D: TRBD2

CDR3: CASSLESSPQETQYF
DNA: TGTGCCAGCAGCTTAGAATCCTCTCCCCAAGAGACCCAGTACTTC
V: TRBV11-2
size: NA
J: TRBJ2-5
D: NA

CDR3: CASSLGEQFF
DNA: TGTGCCAGCAGCTTAGGCGAGCAGTTCTTC
V: TRBV11-2
size: NA
J: TRBJ2-1
D: NA

CDR3: CASSLVPSEEQFF
DNA: TGTGCCAGCAGTTTAGTCCCTAGCGAGGAGCAGTTCTTC
V: TRBV28
size: NA
J: TRBJ2-1
D: NA

CDR3: CSARDRLVAGGPVDEQFF
DNA: TGCAGTGCTAGAGATCGGTTGGTAGCGGGAGGGCCTGTAGATGAGCAGTTCTTC
V: TRBV20-1
size: NA
J: TRBJ2-1
D: TRBD2

CDR3: CASRPGTVPQETQYF
DNA: TGTGCCAGCAGACCCGGGACAGTGCCACAAGAGACCCAGTACTTC
V: TRBV6-1
size: few
J: TRBJ2-5
D: TRBD1

CDR3: CAWAWGSGELFF
DNA: TGTGCCTGGGCTTGGGGGAGCGGGGAGCTGTTTTTT
V: TRBV30
size: NA
J: TRBJ2-2
D: NA

CDR3: CSAQPLLGELNYGYTF
DNA: TGCAGTGCTCAGCCCCTTTTGGGGGAGTTAAACTATGGCTACACCTTC
V: TRBV20-1
size: NA
J: TRBJ1-2
D: NA

CDR3: CASSGWQATEAFF
DNA: TGTGCCAGCAGCGGGTGGCAGGCGACCGAAGCTTTCTTT
V: TRBV3-1
size: NA
J: TRBJ1-1
D: NA

CDR3: CASFEGGSQETQYF
DNA: TGTGCCTCATTCGAAGGGGGGTCCCAAGAGACCCAGTACTTC
V: TRBV30
size: NA
J: TRBJ2-5
D: NA

CDR3: CAWSVGLAGTYEQYF
DNA: TGTGCCTGGAGTGTGGGACTAGCGGGAACCTACGAGCAGTACTTC
V: TRBV30
size: NA
J: TRBJ2-7
D: TRBD2

CDR3: CASSFRGQETQYF
DNA: TGTGCCAGCAGTTTTAGGGGACAAGAGACCCAGTACTTC
V: TRBV28
size: NA
J: TRBJ2-5
D: NA

CDR3: CASSAEVFDNQPQHF
DNA: TGTGCCAGCTCAGCAGAGGTGTTCGACAATCAGCCCCAGCATTTT
V: TRBV18
size: NA
J: TRBJ1-5
D: NA

CDR3: CASSISRTGRTEAFF
DNA: TGTGCCAGTAGTATTTCCCGGACAGGGCGTACTGAAGCTTTCTTT
V: TRBV19
size: NA
J: TRBJ1-1
D: TRBD1

CDR3: CASSIGFGGVGYEQFF
DNA: TGTGCCAGTAGTATAGGGTTCGGGGGGGTTGGGTATGAGCAGTTCTTC
V: TRBV19
size: NA
J: TRBJ2-1
D: TRBD2

CDR3: CASNGGTEKQPQHF
DNA: TGTGCCAGTAACGGGGGCACGGAAAAACAGCCCCAGCATTTT
V: TRBV19
size: NA
J: TRBJ1-5
D: NA

CDR3: CASSVGQGAYGYTF
DNA: TGTGCCAGCAGCGTAGGCCAGGGGGCTTATGGCTACACCTTC
V: TRBV9
size: NA
J: TRBJ1-2
D: TRBD1

CDR3: CSVEDPNRQSYNEQFF
DNA: TGCAGCGTTGAAGATCCGAACAGGCAGTCGTACAATGAGCAGTTCTTC
V: TRBV29-1
size: NA
J: TRBJ2-1
D: NA

CDR3: CSATDRGANEKLFF
DNA: TGCAGTGCGACAGACAGGGGAGCTAATGAAAAACTGTTTTTT
V: TRBV20-1
size: NA
J: TRBJ1-4
D: TRBD1

CDR3: CASSTWGTGETQYF
DNA: TGTGCCAGTAGTACGTGGGGGACGGGTGAGACCCAGTACTTC
V: TRBV19
size: NA
J: TRBJ2-5
D: NA

CDR3: CASSITDNEQFF
DNA: TGTGCCAGTAGTATAACCGACAATGAGCAGTTCTTC
V: TRBV19
size: NA
J: TRBJ2-1
D: NA

CDR3: CAIPGKGSTGELFF
DNA: TGTGCCATTCCGGGGAAGGGGAGCACCGGGGAGCTGTTTTTT
V: TRBV13
size: NA
J: TRBJ2-2
D: NA

CDR3: CASSFTSGSHNEQFF
DNA: TGTGCCAGCAGTTTCACTAGCGGGAGCCACAATGAGCAGTTCTTC
V: TRBV12-3/TRBV12-4
size: NA
J: TRBJ2-1
D: TRBD2

CDR3: CASSWIKGNEQFF
DNA: TGTGCCAGTAGTTGGATTAAAGGGAATGAGCAGTTCTTC
V: TRBV19
size: NA
J: TRBJ2-1
D: NA

CDR3: CASSSRHNRATKNIQYF
DNA: TGTGCCAGCAGTTCCCGACACAACAGGGCAACCAAAAACATTCAGTACTTC
V: TRBV12-3/TRBV12-4
size: NA
J: TRBJ2-4
D: NA

CDR3: CASSSPPLPIPPDTQYF
DNA: TGTGCCAGCAGTTCCCCTCCCTTACCCATTCCGCCAGATACGCAGTATTTT
V: TRBV28
size: NA
J: TRBJ2-3
D: NA

CDR3: CATSRAPGQGFSDGYTF
DNA: TGTGCCACCAGCAGAGCCCCGGGACAGGGGTTTTCGGATGGCTACACCTTC
V: TRBV15
size: NA
J: TRBJ1-2
D: TRBD1

CDR3: CASSQDLGQGLVNEQFF
DNA: TGTGCCAGCAGCCAAGATTTGGGACAGGGTCTTGTCAATGAGCAGTTCTTC
V: TRBV3-1
size: NA
J: TRBJ2-1
D: TRBD1

CDR3: CASSVGSGRDPEQYF
DNA: TGTGCCAGCAGCGTAGGAAGCGGGAGGGATCCCGAGCAGTACTTC
V: TRBV9
size: NA
J: TRBJ2-7
D: TRBD2

CDR3: CASSLGTYYRFTGELFF
DNA: TGTGCCAGCAGCTTAGGGACTTATTACAGGTTCACCGGGGAGCTGTTTTTT
V: TRBV11-2
size: NA
J: TRBJ2-2
D: NA

CDR3: CASSSVGTEAFF
DNA: TGTGCCAGCAGCTCAGTGGGGACAGAAGCTTTCTTT
V: TRBV7-9
size: NA
J: TRBJ1-1
D: NA

CDR3: CAWSVNPYVFTDTQYF
DNA: TGTGCCTGGAGTGTAAATCCATACGTATTCACAGATACGCAGTATTTT
V: TRBV30
size: NA
J: TRBJ2-3
D: NA

CDR3: CASSAWSGDSEQFF
DNA: TGTGCCAGCAGCGCTTGGTCCGGGGACAGCGAGCAGTTCTTC
V: TRBV9
size: NA
J: TRBJ2-1
D: TRBD1

CDR3: CASSQARDGAGELFF
DNA: TGCGCCAGCAGCCAAGCTCGGGATGGGGCCGGGGAGCTGTTTTTT
V: TRBV4-3
size: NA
J: TRBJ2-2
D: NA

CDR3: CASSLTGGPYEQYF
DNA: TGTGCCAGCAGCTTGACGGGAGGCCCCTACGAGCAGTACTTC
V: TRBV5-6
size: NA
J: TRBJ2-7
D: TRBD2

CDR3: CASSSGLTSFQETQYF
DNA: TGTGCCAGCAGTTCGGGACTGACGAGTTTTCAAGAGACCCAGTACTTC
V: TRBV25-1
size: NA
J: TRBJ2-5
D: NA